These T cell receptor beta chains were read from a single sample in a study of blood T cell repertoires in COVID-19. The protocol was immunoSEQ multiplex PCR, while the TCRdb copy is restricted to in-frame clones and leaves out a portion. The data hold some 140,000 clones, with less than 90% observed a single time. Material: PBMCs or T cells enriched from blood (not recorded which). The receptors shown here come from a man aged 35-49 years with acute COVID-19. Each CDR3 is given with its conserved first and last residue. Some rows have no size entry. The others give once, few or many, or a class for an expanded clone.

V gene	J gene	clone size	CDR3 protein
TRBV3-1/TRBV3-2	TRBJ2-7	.	CASSQGRGDYEQYF
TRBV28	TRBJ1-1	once	CASVETDIKKAFF
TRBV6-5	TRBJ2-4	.	CASRREGQSDIQYF
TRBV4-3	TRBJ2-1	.	CASSQDSGRGEYNEQFF
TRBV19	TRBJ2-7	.	CASRGAGVGTYEQYF
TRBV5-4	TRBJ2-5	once	CASSLGTDQETQYF
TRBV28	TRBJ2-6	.	CASSFGGDLLGANVLTF
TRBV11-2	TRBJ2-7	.	CASALGTEVSEQYF
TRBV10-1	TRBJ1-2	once	CASSEYYLFTNYGYTF
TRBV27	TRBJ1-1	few	CASSDRGATEAFF